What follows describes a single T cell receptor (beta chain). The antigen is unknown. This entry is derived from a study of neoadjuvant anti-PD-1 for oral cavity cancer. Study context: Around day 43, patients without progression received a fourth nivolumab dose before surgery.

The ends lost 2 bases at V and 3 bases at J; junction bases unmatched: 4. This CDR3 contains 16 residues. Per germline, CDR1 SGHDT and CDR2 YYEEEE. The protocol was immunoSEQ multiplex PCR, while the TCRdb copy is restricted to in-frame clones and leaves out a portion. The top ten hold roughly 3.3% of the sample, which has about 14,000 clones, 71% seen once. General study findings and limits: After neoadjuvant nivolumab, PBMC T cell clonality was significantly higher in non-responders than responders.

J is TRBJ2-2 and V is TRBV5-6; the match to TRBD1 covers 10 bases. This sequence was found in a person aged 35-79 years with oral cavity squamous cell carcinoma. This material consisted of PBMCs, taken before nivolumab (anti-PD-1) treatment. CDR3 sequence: CASSFPDRGDTGELFF. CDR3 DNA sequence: TGTGCCAGCAGCTTCCCGGACAGGGGGGACACCGGGGAGCTGTTTTTT.